These T cell receptor beta chains were read from a single sample in a study of T cells after yellow fever vaccination. TCRdb reprocessed the 5' RACE reads via MiXCR and lists one record per CDR3 protein. The sample has 450,000 to 550,000 distinct CDR3 sequences; about 19% are singletons. The sample here was PBMCs, taken 15 days after the yellow fever booster vaccination. The receptors derive from a man under 40 who received the YFV17D yellow fever vaccine. CDR3s include the opening cysteine and the closing phenylalanine or tryptophan. The order of the fields is V gene, D gene, J gene, clone size, CDR3 protein, CDR3 DNA. A D gene is named only where the DNA matches it firmly. Part of the rows lack a size; the others show once, few, many or a class for expanded clones.

>TRBV29-1|.|TRBJ1-2|few
CSVGDSNYGYTF
TGCAGCGTGGGTGACAGCAACTATGGCTACACCTTC
>TRBV7-8|.|TRBJ2-7|few
CASSLERAGDYEQYF
TGTGCCAGCAGCTTAGAACGGGCAGGAGACTACGAGCAGTACTTC
>TRBV4-1|TRBD1|TRBJ2-1|.
CASSQAPTGTGVHNEQFF
TGCGCCAGCAGCCAAGCCCCTACCGGGACAGGCGTCCACAATGAGCAGTTCTTC
>TRBV20-1|.|TRBJ2-5|.
CSGGKSSEETQYF
TGCAGTGGGGGAAAGTCGTCGGAGGAGACCCAGTACTTC
>TRBV11-2|.|TRBJ2-7|.
CASSFDREQYF
TGTGCCAGCAGCTTTGACAGGGAGCAGTACTTC
>TRBV10-3|TRBD2|TRBJ2-7|.
CAISNQGLAGREQYF
TGTGCCATCAGTAACCAGGGACTAGCGGGGAGGGAGCAGTACTTC
>TRBV15|TRBD2|TRBJ2-2|.
CATSRAGGTGELFF
TGTGCCACCAGCAGAGCCGGGGGGACCGGGGAGCTGTTTTTT
>TRBV7-2|TRBD2|TRBJ2-5|.
CATTSGPQETQYF
TGTGCCACGACTAGCGGACCGCAAGAGACCCAGTACTTC
>TRBV20-1|TRBD1|TRBJ2-5|few
CSASIPGQGMVETQYF
TGCAGTGCTTCGATTCCGGGACAGGGAATGGTAGAGACCCAGTACTTC
>TRBV10-3|.|TRBJ2-2|.
CANQGSNTGELFF
TGTGCCAACCAGGGATCGAACACCGGGGAGCTGTTTTTT
>TRBV5-1|TRBD2|TRBJ2-7|many
CASSLGAGGPYEQYF
TGTGCCAGCAGCTTGGGCGCGGGAGGGCCCTACGAGCAGTACTTC
>TRBV20-1|.|TRBJ2-1|few
CSALQGHEQFF
TGCAGTGCTTTACAGGGTCATGAGCAGTTCTTC
>TRBV6-2/TRBV6-3|TRBD2|TRBJ2-4|few
CASNPGLTNKNIQYF
TGTGCCAGCAATCCGGGACTAACGAACAAAAACATTCAGTACTTC
>TRBV14|.|TRBJ2-2|few
CASRRSGTGELFF
TGTGCCAGCAGAAGGTCGGGAACCGGGGAGCTGTTTTTT
>TRBV6-2/TRBV6-3|TRBD2|TRBJ2-2|.
CASSYQTSGNTGELFF
TGTGCCAGCAGTTATCAGACTAGCGGGAACACCGGGGAGCTGTTTTTT
>TRBV30|.|TRBJ2-7|few
CAWGNYEQYF
TGTGCCTGGGGTAACTACGAGCAGTACTTC
>TRBV20-1|.|TRBJ1-1|.
CSASSSPGENTEAFF
TGCAGTGCTAGTTCTTCCCCCGGTGAGAACACTGAAGCTTTCTTT
>TRBV9|.|TRBJ2-4|few
CASSVDVAKNIQYF
TGTGCCAGCAGCGTAGACGTAGCCAAAAACATTCAGTACTTC
>TRBV6-6|.|TRBJ2-7|few
CASTGNNYEQYF
TGTGCCAGCACCGGGAATAACTACGAGCAGTACTTC
>TRBV20-1|TRBD2|TRBJ2-1|many
CSARTLAGYNEQFF
TGCAGTGCTAGAACGCTAGCGGGCTACAATGAGCAGTTCTTC
>TRBV12-3/TRBV12-4|TRBD1|TRBJ2-7|few
CASGQGPPEQYF
TGTGCCAGCGGACAGGGACCTCCAGAGCAGTACTTC
>TRBV5-1|TRBD1|TRBJ2-7|many
CASSTGTGGYEQYF
TGCGCCAGCAGCACCGGGACAGGGGGATACGAGCAGTACTTC
>TRBV12-3/TRBV12-4|.|TRBJ1-5|.
CASRQGLRAGQPQHF
TGTGCCAGCAGACAAGGACTCAGGGCGGGTCAGCCCCAGCATTTT
>TRBV30|TRBD1|TRBJ2-7|.
CAWDSGTGTYEQYF
TGTGCCTGGGACTCCGGGACAGGGACCTACGAGCAGTACTTC
>TRBV7-9|.|TRBJ2-7|few
CASSVGAASAYEQYF
TGTGCCAGCAGCGTAGGAGCGGCTAGCGCCTACGAGCAGTACTTC
>TRBV4-3|.|TRBJ2-5|.
CASSQFRGGTQYF
TGCGCCAGCAGCCAATTTCGAGGAGGGACCCAGTACTTC
>TRBV12-3/TRBV12-4|.|TRBJ1-1|few
CASSFDRRNTEAFF
TGTGCCAGCAGTTTTGACAGGAGAAACACTGAAGCTTTCTTT
>TRBV12-3/TRBV12-4|.|TRBJ2-3|few
CASSLGYRSTDTQYF
TGTGCCAGCAGTTTAGGGTATCGAAGCACAGATACGCAGTATTTT
>TRBV7-9|TRBD2|TRBJ2-5|.
CASSPRLAGPPQETQYF
TGTGCCAGCAGCCCGAGACTAGCGGGACCTCCTCAAGAGACCCAGTACTTC
>TRBV28|TRBD2|TRBJ2-5|few
CASSAEGLALETQYF
TGTGCCAGCAGTGCGGAGGGACTAGCGCTAGAGACCCAGTACTTC
>TRBV20-1|.|TRBJ2-3|.
CSAREGPTDTQYF
TGCAGTGCTAGAGAGGGCCCCACAGATACGCAGTATTTT
>TRBV15|TRBD2|TRBJ2-1|few
CATSRDPGGYNEQFF
TGTGCCACCAGCAGAGACCCGGGAGGGTACAATGAGCAGTTCTTC
>TRBV29-1|TRBD1|TRBJ2-5|many
CSVYRGSETQYF
TGCAGCGTATACAGGGGTTCGGAGACCCAGTACTTC
>TRBV20-1|.|TRBJ2-7|many
CSAPTGRRGFYEQYF
TGCAGTGCCCCTACCGGTCGCCGGGGTTTCTACGAGCAGTACTTC
>TRBV6-5|.|TRBJ2-1|.
CASSYSGRDEQFF
TGTGCCAGCAGTTACTCGGGGCGCGATGAGCAGTTCTTC
>TRBV28|.|TRBJ2-1|.
CASSLPEMAEQFF
TGTGCCAGCAGTTTACCTGAGATGGCTGAGCAGTTCTTC
>TRBV4-1|.|TRBJ2-7|few
CASSQGRMDTVRYEQYF
TGCGCCAGCAGCCAAGGGAGAATGGACACCGTACGCTACGAGCAGTACTTC
>TRBV10-2|.|TRBJ2-1|few
CASSELDEQFF
TGCGCCAGCAGTGAACTTGATGAGCAGTTCTTC
>TRBV10-3|.|TRBJ2-2|once
CAIMAFNTGELFF
TGTGCCATCATGGCTTTTAACACCGGGGAGCTGTTTTTT
>TRBV27|TRBD1|TRBJ1-1|.
CASPTGNRGEGSTEAFF
TGTGCCAGCCCAACGGGCAACAGGGGGGAGGGGTCCACTGAAGCTTTCTTT
>TRBV10-3|TRBD2|TRBJ2-1|few
CAISESPTSGLFSEQFF
TGTGCCATCAGTGAGTCCCCGACTAGCGGGCTTTTCAGTGAGCAGTTCTTC
>TRBV24-1|.|TRBJ2-2|.
CATGRRRDGELFF
TGTGCCACCGGACGGAGACGTGACGGGGAGCTGTTTTTT
>TRBV7-8|.|TRBJ2-2|.
CATSKGLNTGELFF
TGTGCCACTTCGAAGGGGCTCAACACCGGGGAGCTGTTTTTT
>TRBV20-1|TRBD2|TRBJ2-7|.
CSAEPALAGDMYEQYF
TGCAGTGCTGAACCGGCACTAGCGGGAGATATGTACGAGCAGTACTTC
>TRBV20-1|.|TRBJ1-4|few
CSARGGERAEKLFF
TGCAGTGCCCGAGGGGGGGAAAGGGCTGAAAAACTGTTTTTT
>TRBV30|TRBD1|TRBJ2-7|few
CAWNGQGVAEQYF
TGTGCCTGGAACGGACAGGGAGTTGCCGAGCAGTACTTC
>TRBV7-9|TRBD2|TRBJ2-2|.
CASSLGSGRANTGELFF
TGTGCCAGCAGCCTTGGTAGCGGGAGGGCGAACACCGGGGAGCTGTTTTTT
>TRBV7-2|.|TRBJ2-1|many
CASSLNPDEAREQFF
TGTGCCAGCAGCTTAAACCCTGACGAAGCCCGGGAGCAGTTCTTC
>TRBV5-1|TRBD2|TRBJ2-7|.
CASSLGLADEQYF
TGCGCCAGCAGCTTGGGACTAGCGGACGAGCAGTACTTC
>TRBV5-1|TRBD2|TRBJ2-1|few
CASSSLWTSGSNEQFF
TGCGCCAGCAGCTCACTCTGGACTAGCGGGAGCAATGAGCAGTTCTTC
>TRBV5-6|.|TRBJ2-7|few
CASSLGGTGVTYEQYF
TGTGCCAGCAGCTTGGGGGGGACGGGGGTGACCTACGAGCAGTACTTC
>TRBV4-1|TRBD1|TRBJ2-7|.
CASSQDSGTGWYEQNF
TGCGCCAGCAGCCAAGATTCGGGGACAGGGTGGTACGAGCAGAACTTC
>TRBV29-1|TRBD2|TRBJ2-5|.
CSFTALAGQETQYF
TGCAGCTTTACGGCGCTAGCGGGGCAAGAGACCCAGTACTTC
>TRBV7-2|.|TRBJ2-6|few
CASSLTRNSGANVLTF
TGTGCCAGCAGCTTAACAAGAAATTCTGGGGCCAACGTCCTGACTTTC
>TRBV7-2|TRBD2|TRBJ2-1|.
CASSSGRGKNNEQFF
TGTGCCAGCAGTAGCGGGAGAGGAAAAAACAATGAGCAGTTCTTC
>TRBV2|TRBD2|TRBJ2-5|.
CASSYGLAGVSETQYF
TGTGCCAGCAGCTACGGACTAGCGGGAGTGTCGGAGACCCAGTACTTC
>TRBV7-2|.|TRBJ2-1|few
CASSLVTTYNEQFF
TGTGCCAGCAGCTTAGTAACTACCTACAATGAGCAGTTCTTC
>TRBV11-2|.|TRBJ2-3|.
CASSLVGGVTDTQYF
TGTGCCAGCAGCTTAGTAGGGGGAGTCACAGATACGCAGTATTTT
>TRBV20-1|.|TRBJ2-1|once
CSARDAAPVGVANEQFF
TGCAGTGCTAGAGATGCGGCTCCCGTGGGGGTAGCCAATGAGCAGTTCTTC